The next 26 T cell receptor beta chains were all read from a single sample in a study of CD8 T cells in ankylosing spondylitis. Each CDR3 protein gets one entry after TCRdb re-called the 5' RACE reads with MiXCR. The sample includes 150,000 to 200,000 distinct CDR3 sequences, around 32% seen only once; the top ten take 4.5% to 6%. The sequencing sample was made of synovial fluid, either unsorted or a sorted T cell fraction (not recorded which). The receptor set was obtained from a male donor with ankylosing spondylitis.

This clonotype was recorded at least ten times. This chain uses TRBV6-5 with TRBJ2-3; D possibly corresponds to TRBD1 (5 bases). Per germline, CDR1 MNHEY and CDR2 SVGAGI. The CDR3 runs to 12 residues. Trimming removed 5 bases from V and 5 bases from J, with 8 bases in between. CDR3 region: CASSQQGDTQYF. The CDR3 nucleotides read TGTGCCAGCAGTCAGCAGGGAGATACGCAGTATTTT.

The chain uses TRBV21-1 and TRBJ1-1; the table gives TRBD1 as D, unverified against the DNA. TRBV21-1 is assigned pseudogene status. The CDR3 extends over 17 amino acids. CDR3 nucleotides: TGTGCCAGCAGCAAAGAGCGACAGGGGAATATGAACACTGAAGCTTTCTTT. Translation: CASSKERQGNMNTEAFF.

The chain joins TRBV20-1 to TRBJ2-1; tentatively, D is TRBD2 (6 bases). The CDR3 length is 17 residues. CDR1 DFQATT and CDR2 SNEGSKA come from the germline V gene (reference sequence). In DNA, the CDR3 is TGCTGTGTTTTGGCGCTGGAGGGTGGGCCCTCCTACAATGAGCAGTTCTTC. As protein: CCVLALEGGPSYNEQFF.

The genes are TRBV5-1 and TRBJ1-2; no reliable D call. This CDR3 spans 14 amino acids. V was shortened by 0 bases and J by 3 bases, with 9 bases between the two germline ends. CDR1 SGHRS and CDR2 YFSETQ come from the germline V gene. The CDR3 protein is CASSLEWGDYGYTF. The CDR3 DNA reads TGCGCCAGCAGCTTGGAATGGGGTGACTATGGCTACACCTTC.

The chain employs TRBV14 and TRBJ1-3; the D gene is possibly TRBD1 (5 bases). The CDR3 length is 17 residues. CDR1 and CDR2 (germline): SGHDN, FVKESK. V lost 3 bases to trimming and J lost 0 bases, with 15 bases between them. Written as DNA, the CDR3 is TGTGCCAGCAGCCACGGGCAGGGTAGACTCTCTGGAAACACCATATATTTT. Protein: CASSHGQGRLSGNTIYF.

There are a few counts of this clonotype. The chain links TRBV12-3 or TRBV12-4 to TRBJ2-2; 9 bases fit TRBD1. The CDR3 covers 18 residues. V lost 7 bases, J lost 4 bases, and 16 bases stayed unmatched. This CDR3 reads CASTLRQGVSVGTGELFF. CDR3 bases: TGTGCCAGCACCCTCCGACAGGGGGTGTCCGTTGGCACCGGGGAGCTGTTTTTT.

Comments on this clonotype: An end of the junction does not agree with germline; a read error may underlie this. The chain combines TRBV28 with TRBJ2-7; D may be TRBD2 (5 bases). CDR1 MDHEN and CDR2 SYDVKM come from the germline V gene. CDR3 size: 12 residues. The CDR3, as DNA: TGTGCCAGCCGAGCGGATTTCTACGACCAGTACTTC. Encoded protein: CASRADFYDQYF.

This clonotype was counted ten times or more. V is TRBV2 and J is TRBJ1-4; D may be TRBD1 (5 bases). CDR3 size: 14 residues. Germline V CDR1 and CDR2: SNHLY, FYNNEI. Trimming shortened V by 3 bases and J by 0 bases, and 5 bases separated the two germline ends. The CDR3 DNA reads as TGTGCCAGCAGTGACAGGGCAACTAATGAAAAACTGTTTTTT. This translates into CASSDRATNEKLFF. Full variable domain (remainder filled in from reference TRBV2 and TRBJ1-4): EPEVTQTPSHQVTQMGQEVILRCVPISNHLYFYWYRQILGQKVEFLVSFYNNEISEKSEIFDDQFSVERPDGSNFTLKIRSTKLEDSAMYFCASSDRATNEKLFFGSGTQLSVL.

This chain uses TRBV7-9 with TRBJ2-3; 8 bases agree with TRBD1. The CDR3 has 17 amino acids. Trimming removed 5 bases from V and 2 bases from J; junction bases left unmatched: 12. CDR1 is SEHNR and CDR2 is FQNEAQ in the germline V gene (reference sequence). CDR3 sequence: CASSINRGTYSTDTQYF. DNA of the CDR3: TGTGCCAGCAGCATCAACAGGGGGACCTACTCCACAGATACGCAGTATTTT.

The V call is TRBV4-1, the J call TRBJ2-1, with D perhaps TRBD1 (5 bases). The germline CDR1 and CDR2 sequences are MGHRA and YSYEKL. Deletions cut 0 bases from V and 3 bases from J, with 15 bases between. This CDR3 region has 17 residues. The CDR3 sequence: CASSQDTRGIGYNEQFF. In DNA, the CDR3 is TGCGCCAGCAGCCAAGATACAAGGGGCATCGGCTACAATGAGCAGTTCTTC.

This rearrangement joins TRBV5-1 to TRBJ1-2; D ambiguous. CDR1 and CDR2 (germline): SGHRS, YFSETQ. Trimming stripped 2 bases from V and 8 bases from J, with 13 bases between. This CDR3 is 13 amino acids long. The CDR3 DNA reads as TGCGCCAGCAGCTTAGACATCGGAGGCGGCTACACCTTC. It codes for CASSLDIGGGYTF.

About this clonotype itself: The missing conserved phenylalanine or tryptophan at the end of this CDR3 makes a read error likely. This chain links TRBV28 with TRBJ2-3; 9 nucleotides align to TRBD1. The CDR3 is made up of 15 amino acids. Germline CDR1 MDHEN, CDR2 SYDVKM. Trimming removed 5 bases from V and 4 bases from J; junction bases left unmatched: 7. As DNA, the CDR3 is TGTGCCAGCAGTAGTCCGGACAGGGGTCCAGATACGCAGTATCTT. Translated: CASSSPDRGPDTQYL.

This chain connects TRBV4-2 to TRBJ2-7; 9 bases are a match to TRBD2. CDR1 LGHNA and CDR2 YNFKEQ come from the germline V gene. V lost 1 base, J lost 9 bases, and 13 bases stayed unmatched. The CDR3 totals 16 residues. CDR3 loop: CASSQAYSSGENRQYF. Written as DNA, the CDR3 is TGTGCCAGCAGCCAAGCATATTCTAGCGGGGAAAATCGGCAGTACTTC.

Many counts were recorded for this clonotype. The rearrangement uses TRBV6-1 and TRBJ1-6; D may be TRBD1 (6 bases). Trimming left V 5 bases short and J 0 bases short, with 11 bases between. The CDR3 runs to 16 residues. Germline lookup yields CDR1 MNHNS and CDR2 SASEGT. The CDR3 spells CASSKDSSSYNSPLHF. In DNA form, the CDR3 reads TGTGCCAGCAGTAAGGACAGCAGCTCCTATAATTCACCCCTCCACTTT.

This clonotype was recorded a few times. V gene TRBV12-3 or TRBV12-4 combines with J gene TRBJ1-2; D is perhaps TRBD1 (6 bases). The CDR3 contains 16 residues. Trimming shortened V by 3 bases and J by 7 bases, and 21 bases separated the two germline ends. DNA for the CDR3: TGTGCCAGCAGTTTTCGATCAGCAGGGGATTTCGGTGGCTACACCTTC. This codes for CASSFRSAGDFGGYTF.

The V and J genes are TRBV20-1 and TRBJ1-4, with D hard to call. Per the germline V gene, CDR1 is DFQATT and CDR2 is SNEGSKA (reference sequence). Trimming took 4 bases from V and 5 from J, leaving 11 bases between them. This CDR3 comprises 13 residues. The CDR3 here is CSAMARRNEKLFF. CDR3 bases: TGCAGTGCTATGGCCCGGAGGAATGAAAAACTGTTTTTT.

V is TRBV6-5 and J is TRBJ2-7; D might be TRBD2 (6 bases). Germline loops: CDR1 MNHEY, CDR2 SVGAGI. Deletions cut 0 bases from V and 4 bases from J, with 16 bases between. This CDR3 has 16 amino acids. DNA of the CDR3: TGTGCCAGCAGTTACTCGGGGGGTCTACTAAATTACGAGCAGTACTTC. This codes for CASSYSGGLLNYEQYF.

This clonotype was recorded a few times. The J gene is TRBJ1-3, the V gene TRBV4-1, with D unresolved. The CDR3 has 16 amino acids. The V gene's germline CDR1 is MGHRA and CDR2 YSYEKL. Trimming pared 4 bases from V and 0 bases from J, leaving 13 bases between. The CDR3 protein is CASSPIQRSSGNTIYF. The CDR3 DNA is TGCGCCAGCAGCCCGATCCAGAGGAGCTCTGGAAACACCATATATTTT.

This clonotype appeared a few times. CDR3 protein: CASSIDRGGYNEQFF. The DNA for the CDR3 is TGTGCCAGCAGCATCGACAGGGGCGGGTACAATGAGCAGTTCTTC. The gene calls are TRBV7-2 and TRBJ2-1; TRBD1 matches 8 bases. The CDR3 contains 15 residues. Unmatched junction bases numbered 7, after V lost 5 bases and J lost 4 bases. Germline CDR1 reads SGHTA; CDR2 reads FQGNSA.

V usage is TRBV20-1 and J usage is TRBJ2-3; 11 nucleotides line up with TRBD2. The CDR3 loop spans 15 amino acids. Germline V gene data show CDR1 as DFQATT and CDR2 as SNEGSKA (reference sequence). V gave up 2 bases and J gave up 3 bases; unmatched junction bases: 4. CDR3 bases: TGCAGTGCTAGATCCCCTAGCGGGGGGACAGATACGCAGTATTTT. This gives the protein CSARSPSGGTDTQYF.

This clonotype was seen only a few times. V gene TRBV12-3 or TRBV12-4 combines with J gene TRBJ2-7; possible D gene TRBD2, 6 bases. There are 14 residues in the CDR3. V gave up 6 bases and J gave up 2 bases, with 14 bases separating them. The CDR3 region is CASRRDWNTYEQYF. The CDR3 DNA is TGTGCCAGCAGGCGGGACTGGAATACCTACGAGCAGTACTTC.

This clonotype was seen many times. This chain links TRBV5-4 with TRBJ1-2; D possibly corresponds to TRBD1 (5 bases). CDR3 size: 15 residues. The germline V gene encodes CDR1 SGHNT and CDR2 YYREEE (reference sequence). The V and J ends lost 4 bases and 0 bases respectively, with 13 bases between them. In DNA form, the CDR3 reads TGTGCCAGCAGCACCCGACAGACTACTAACTATGGCTACACCTTC. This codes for CASSTRQTTNYGYTF.

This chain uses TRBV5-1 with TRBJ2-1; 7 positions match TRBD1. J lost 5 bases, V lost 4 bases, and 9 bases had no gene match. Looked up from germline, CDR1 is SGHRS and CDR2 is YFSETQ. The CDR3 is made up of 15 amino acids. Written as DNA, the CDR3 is TGCGCCAGCAGCCCACCGGGACAGATGAACAATGAGCAGTTCTTC. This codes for CASSPPGQMNNEQFF.

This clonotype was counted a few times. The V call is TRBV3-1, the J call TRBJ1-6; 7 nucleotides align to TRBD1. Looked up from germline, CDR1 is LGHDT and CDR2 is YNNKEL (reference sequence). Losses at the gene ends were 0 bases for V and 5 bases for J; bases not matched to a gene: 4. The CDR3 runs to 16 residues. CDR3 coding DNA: TGTGCCAGCAGCCAAGATCCCACAGGGGATAATTCACCCCTCCACTTT. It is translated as CASSQDPTGDNSPLHF.

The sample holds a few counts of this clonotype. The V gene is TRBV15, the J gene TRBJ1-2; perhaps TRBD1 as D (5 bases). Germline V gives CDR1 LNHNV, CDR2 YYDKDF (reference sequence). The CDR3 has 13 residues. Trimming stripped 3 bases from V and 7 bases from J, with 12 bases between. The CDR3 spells CATSSTKGRGYTF. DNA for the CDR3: TGTGCCACCAGCAGCACCAAGGGGCGTGGCTACACCTTC.

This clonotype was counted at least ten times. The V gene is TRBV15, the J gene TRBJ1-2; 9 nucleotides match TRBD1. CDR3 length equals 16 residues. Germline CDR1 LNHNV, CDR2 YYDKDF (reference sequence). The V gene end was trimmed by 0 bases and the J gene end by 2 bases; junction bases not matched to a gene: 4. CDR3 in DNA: TGTGCCACCAGCAGAGAAGAGGGGACAGGGAACTATGGCTACACCTTC. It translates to CATSREEGTGNYGYTF.